The entry below gives a single TCR beta chain sequence along with its context. This clonotype was detected a few times. Its antigen is not yet known. No much larger clonotype is one base removed from it; base qualities were not supplied. The record originates from a study of T-cell reconstitution after alpha-beta-depleted transplantation in children (dated by TCRdb to 2016 to 2017). With regard to the full study: The study quantitatively tracked T-cell immune reconstitution after TCRalphabeta/CD19-depleted allogeneic hematopoietic cell transplantation in children using TCR repertoire profiling.

Library preparation used PCR. TCRdb shows the sequencer as Illumina HiSeq 2500. TCR library preparation used molecular barcoding, with unique molecular identifiers applied to normalize quantification of the TCRbeta repertoire. The public reads were run again by TCRdb, first through fastp at Q25 and then through MiXCR, and only productive beta chains were kept. Every entry covers one CDR3 protein and lists the most common genes and DNA from its rows. This sample gives approximately 200,000 distinct CDR3 sequences in total; more than 14% of them show up just once. The leading ten clones occupy around 14% of the sample. Trimming takes 1 base off V and 7 bases off J; junction bases not matched to a gene: 13. The CDR3 runs 18 amino acids, cysteine and phenylalanine included. Only CDR3 DNA remains: 54 bases, in frame from the first base. For CDR1 and CDR2, the germline V gene lists MGHRA and YSYEKL.

This TCR came from a human donor who donated a stem cell graft to a child with acute lymphoblastic leukemia. The starting material was PBMCs from the stem cell graft donor, obtained from the stem cell graft. In this chain, TRBV4-1 is recombined with TRBJ2-1; the central 10 bases match TRBD1. Here the CDR3 is given as CASSQGLSRDRGKNEQFF. The nucleotide sequence reads as follows: TGCGCCAGCAGCCAAGGATTATCCCGGGACAGGGGAAAGAATGAGCAGTTCTTC.